One TCR beta chain is described in this entry. The antigen it binds to is not known. Qualities for individual bases were not recorded, and no much larger clone is one base off. The cohort comprised approximately 700 healthy bone marrow donors. At the time of sampling, all cohort members were nominally healthy, though unrecorded immune exposures were likely present. The donor was CMV seronegative and belonged to the group of around 400 seronegative cohort members. A peripheral blood sample was collected from each donor, and TCR beta sequencing was performed on peripheral blood mononuclear cells. Genomic DNA was extracted from the blood cell samples with the Qiagen DNeasy Blood Extraction Kit. These data are taken from a study of cytomegalovirus exposure and HLA in healthy donors (dated by TCRdb to about 2017). The study in broad terms: An earlier analysis of some 620 of the donors reported 276 Gb of sequence data and around 100 million unique TCR beta sequences obtained from about 200 million T cells. The aim of the study was to test whether cataloging public T cell receptors could identify signatures of past pathogen exposure. High-throughput TCR immunosequencing, statistical association of individual TCRs with disease status, and machine learning were combined to predict cytomegalovirus infection status. To decide whether each TCR beta V gene segment behaved as functional or pseudogenic, an earlier analysis of some 570 of the donors relied on high-throughput TCR beta sequencing. The study used immunosequencing to profile the T cell repertoires of approximately 650 subjects and linked those repertoires to cytomegalovirus serostatus. A later genetic analysis took genome-wide SNP genotypes for about 55% of the 666 donors and used that subset as a discovery cohort. Of the roughly 400 genotyped donors, around 81% fell in the genetic ancestry cluster associated with self-reported Caucasian donors. In the later analysis, no new phenotypic data were used to find candidate immune exposures; instead, reliance was placed on TCR beta sequences and their occurrence across donors. Typing coverage varied by locus: roughly 620-640 donors for A, B, C, DRB1 and DQB1; approximately 520 for DQA1; nearly 610 for DPA1; roughly 450 for DPB1. In addition to the first cohort of around 670 subjects, a separate validation cohort of approximately 120 different subjects was used. Roughly 5 DR-DQ haplotypes were treated as single units for association and clustering because of strong linkage in the cohort. All discovery cohort repertoires had been generated using a single sequencing platform. An early release covering over 500 HLA-typed donors comprised around 300 gigabases of sequencing data and 85 million to 100 million unique TCR sequences. Donor age, sex, ethnicity and CMV serostatus were collected together with the repertoire data. Among 398 genotyped donors of the cohort, an average of about 240,000 unique TCR beta nucleotide sequences were sequenced per donor, about a sixth of them non-productive. In a later analysis, previously published TCR beta repertoires from several hundred donors were re-analyzed and high-resolution HLA genotyping was added so that TCR occurrence patterns could be studied. HLA typing covered class I and class II loci at four-digit resolution. Overall study results and their limits: The presence/absence analyses assumed that sequencing depth was roughly uniform across donors, and that assumption may not be true. Correlated functional status among segregating V segments might reflect linkage disequilibrium, but an unknown experimental factor could not be ruled out. Because HLA typing was missing for some donors at each locus, association tests included only the typed subset. Cytomegalovirus status was reported to be diagnosed by the classifier with high specificity and sensitivity in both the original and validation cohorts. Most CMV-associated TCR beta chains appeared to be HLA-restricted in a later analysis, and the HLA associations seemed to be driven largely by CMV exposure. A later genetic analysis reported fewer N-insertions in productive TCRs among donors in an Asian-associated ancestry cluster than the roughly 700-donor mean. In a later analysis, some 17,000 TCR beta sequences were associated with specific HLA alleles at a false discovery rate of 0.05. In a later analysis, TCR association rates were found to vary across HLA loci, with the most associated TCRs seen for DRB1 alleles and the fewest for HLA-C alleles. Broadly in line with IMGT annotations, most TCR beta V segments showed up in productive rearrangements about 87% or about 30% of the time in an earlier analysis of 587 of the donors. Because counts were too low, roughly 17 rarely observed V segments, including chromosome 9 orphons, were left out of the earlier analysis of 587 of the donors. A cluster of highly shared sequence variants was judged likely to represent a technical artifact of the sequencing pipeline. A further reported finding was that TCR beta sequences accurately predicted the HLA-A and HLA-B alleles for most subjects in the first cohort. In vitro tests confirmed that three of the cytomegalovirus-associated TCR beta chains recognize cytomegalovirus antigens. V-gene and J-gene trimming of TCR beta chains was associated with a missense DCLRE1C variant in a later genetic analysis, and the association was replicated in an independent cohort. In a later analysis, several top co-occurrence clusters were reported to appear linked to parvovirus B19, influenza, CMV and Epstein-Barr virus. According to the authors, the approach could potentially be generalized to other disease states and immunological phenotypes. The only immune exposure information available for the cohort was CMV serostatus. While some public TCRs were present in many individuals, most TCR sequences turned up only very rarely across donors. When HLA alleles, especially DR and DQ, strongly co-occurred, TCR associations were difficult to assign to individual alleles. The study gave a list of 150 to 200 TCR beta chains associated with cytomegalovirus. Only TCR beta chains were sequenced in this cohort, and the absence of alpha or paired-chain data limited detectable features. In a later analysis, HLA-associated TCR beta chains showed more clonal expansion and lower generation probabilities than non-associated chains that were equally common.

Receptor amplification or capture employed the immunoSEQ multiplex PCR assay. A mixture of 60 forward primers for TCR Vbeta segments and 13 reverse primers for TCR Jbeta segments was used in the multiplex PCR. A multiplex PCR assay on genomic DNA amplified the CDR3 region of rearranged TCR beta genes. On the Illumina HiSeq System, the amplified TCR beta libraries were sequenced as 87-base-pair reads. The original methods were these. Across the 700 or so repertoires, a later analysis counted roughly 84 million unique TCR beta chains, 9 million to 14 million of which were shared by at least two donors. Raw reads were error-corrected and collapsed into unique sequences with a nearest-neighbor algorithm that merged closely related sequences to remove PCR and sequencing errors. V, D and J gene segments were assigned by aligning CDR3 sequences to IMGT reference sequences. For a sequence to be retained, at least a six-nucleotide match to both a V gene segment and a J gene segment was required. A rearrangement counted as productive if the CDR3 had no stop codons and remained in frame with V and J, and every other rearrangement counted as non-productive. Following IMGT convention, CDR3 was defined as the stretch from the second conserved V-encoded cysteine up to the conserved J-encoded phenylalanine. The earlier analysis of around 640 of the donors excluded sequences that lacked an unambiguous match to a single V gene segment. An earlier analysis of several hundred of the donors classified V segments as functional when productive rearrangements were above 56.7% and as segregating when the standard deviation between donors was above 5%. To diagnose cytomegalovirus status from the catalog of TCR beta chain sequences, a statistical classification framework was built. A later analysis assigned V and J genes by comparing TCR nucleotide sequences with IMGT/GENE-DB human TR gene sequences. Using the TCRdist pipeline, a later analysis assigned CDR3 sequences along with most-parsimonious VDJ recombination scenarios. In a later analysis, each TCR beta chain was defined by its CDR3 amino acid sequence together with its V-gene family, and reads lacking a unique V-gene family were excluded. A later analysis removed 600 or so highly shared, low-generation-probability nucleotide sequences to deal with suspected cross-contamination and a sequencing artifact. In a later analysis, a clonal expansion index was calculated for each public chain from normalized within-repertoire ranks of inferred template counts. A later analysis computed generation probabilities with a VDJ recombination model fitted to out-of-frame rearrangements, and checked the results against IGoR. Hypergeometric tests were used in a later analysis to score TCR-TCR, TCR-HLA and TCR-CMV co-occurrence, with a repertoire-size bias correction applied to the TCR pairs. In a later analysis, false discovery rates were estimated by permuting HLA or CMV assignments 20 times. In a later analysis, co-occurring TCRs were grouped using DBSCAN, with TCRdist sequence similarity added in when clustering inside HLA-allele-positive subsets. Co-occurrence clustering excluded repertoires with fewer than 30,000 or more than 120,000 public chains, plus five with anomalous nucleotide sharing. As stored in TCRdb, this immuneACCESS dataset retains in-frame rearrangements with V and J assigned. A fraction of the clones does not appear; measured against another copy, unresolved V genes explain less than half of the discrepancy, and the remainder lacks a known reason. The DNA was the basis for D and trimming; V, J and clone size are from that table. This sample has about 77,000 clones in its table, and roughly 78% of those were observed once. The ten largest account for almost 4.5% of the sample.

The TCR comes from a man aged 35 to 55 in good health and CMV-seronegative. Sequencing was done on a sample of PBMCs.

The encoded CDR3 is CASSTGQGLSPLHF. The nucleotides read TGTGCCAGCAGTACGGGACAGGGTTTGTCACCCCTCCACTTT. The rearrangement joined TRBV2 to TRBJ1-6; 9 central nucleotides agree with TRBD1. The CDR3 numbers 14 residues from cysteine through phenylalanine. Only the CDR3 part of the read is kept: 42 bases, read in frame from the first base. CDR1 is given as SNHLY and CDR2 as FYNNEI, both from the germline V gene. The junction shows trimming of 5 bases on V and 10 bases on J, and the gene matches do not reach 6 bases of it.